The 3 T cell receptor beta chains listed next were all sequenced from one sample in a study of identifying expanded T cells in peripheral blood. This table comes from immunoSEQ multiplex PCR, and its TCRdb copy is limited to in-frame clones, with some not included. Of around 120,000 clones listed, approximately 86% were seen once; the top ten hold approximately 8%. Specimen: blood. The source is a person aged 18 to 75 in good health.

The chain links TRBV28 to TRBJ2-7; D not certain. The CDR3 has 12 amino acids. The V gene lost 5 bases and the J gene lost 5 bases, with 10 bases spanning the gap. From germline, CDR1 is MDHEN and CDR2 SYDVKM. The CDR3 nucleotides read TGTGCCAGCAGTGAAGGGAAGGACGAGCAGTACTTC. It is translated as CASSEGKDEQYF.

The chain combines TRBV7-9 with TRBJ2-7; 9 bases align to TRBD1. The ends lost 4 bases at V and 5 bases at J; junction bases unmatched: 12. The CDR3 is 16 amino acids. The germline V gene encodes CDR1 SEHNR and CDR2 FQNEAQ (reference sequence). Here the CDR3 DNA reads TGTGCCAGCAGCTCAGACCGGGACAGGGTGCCTCACGAGCAGTACTTC. Residues: CASSSDRDRVPHEQYF.

The CDR3 region has the DNA TGTGCCAGCAGTTTAGGGGTAACAGGGGGCTATGGCTACACCTTC. Residues: CASSLGVTGGYGYTF. The chain has TRBV27 and TRBJ1-2, with TRBD1 identical over 8 bases. Looked up from germline, CDR1 is MNHEY and CDR2 is SMNVEV (reference sequence). This CDR3 has 15 amino acids. Trimming removed 2 bases from V and 4 bases from J; junction bases left unmatched: 6.